The 26 T cell receptor beta chains reported below all come from one sample, sequenced in a study of cytomegalovirus exposure and HLA in healthy donors. PCR involved 60 Vbeta and 13 Jbeta primers. Sequenced by immunoSEQ multiplex PCR; TCRdb stores in-frame clones only, minus some. The sample holds 180,000 or so clones, over 65% seen once. The specimen was PBMCs. These receptors were collected from a boy younger than 10 in good health and CMV-seronegative.

The gene calls are TRBV18 and TRBJ1-3; D ambiguous. The CDR3 sequence is 15 residues long. Germline-derived CDR1 and CDR2 are KGHSH and LQKENI. The germline V and J ends were trimmed by 6 bases and 0 bases, with 12 bases remaining between them. CDR3 loop: CASSISRSSGNTIYF. CDR3 sequence (DNA): TGTGCCAGCTCCATTTCCAGAAGCTCTGGAAACACCATATATTTT.

CDR3 sequence (DNA): TGTGCCATCAGTGAGTCTCTAGCGGGGGCCCAAGAGACCCAGTACTTC. This encodes CAISESLAGAQETQYF. The chain employs TRBV10-3 and TRBJ2-5; TRBD2 aligns across 10 bases. The V and J ends lost 0 bases and 1 base, in that order; junction bases with no gene match: 2. The CDR3 loop spans 16 amino acids. The V gene's germline CDR1 is ENHRY and CDR2 SYGVKD.

This clone occurred a few times. The CDR3: CASSLGGTSTDTQYF. DNA for the CDR3: TGTGCCAGCAGCTTGGGCGGGACTAGCACAGATACGCAGTATTTT. The rearrangement joins TRBV11-3 to TRBJ2-3; possible D gene TRBD2, 6 bases. The V end lost 3 bases, the J end lost 0 bases, and 10 bases lay between the germline ends. Germline CDR1 is SGHNT and CDR2 is YENEEA. The CDR3 is made up of 15 amino acids.

The genes are TRBV6-5 and TRBJ2-3, with TRBD2 as a possible D gene (7 bases). V lost 1 base, J lost 0 bases, and 11 bases lay in between. From germline, CDR1 is MNHEY and CDR2 SVGAGI. CDR3 length: 16 residues. The DNA for the CDR3 is TGTGCCAGCAGTTACTGGGGGGGCGCGAGCACAGATACGCAGTATTTT. Its translation: CASSYWGGASTDTQYF.

V gene TRBV14 combines with J gene TRBJ2-2, with a possible D match to TRBD2 (5 bases). This CDR3 spans 15 amino acids. The V and J ends lost 2 bases and 1 base respectively, with 8 bases between them. The germline gives CDR1 SGHDN, CDR2 FVKESK. The CDR3 spells CASSQRRGNTGELFF. Here the CDR3 DNA reads TGTGCCAGCAGCCAACGACGGGGGAACACCGGGGAGCTGTTTTTT. Supplemented by reference TRBV14 and TRBJ2-2, the full variable domain reads EAGVTQFPSHSVIEKGQTVTLRCDPISGHDNLYWYRRVMGKEIKFLLHFVKESKQDESGMPNNRFLAERTGGTYSTLKVQPAELEDSGVYFCASSQRRGNTGELFFGEGSRLTVL.

This clone was seen just once. Sequence at one end of the junction differs from germline and may be a read error. The chain is built from TRBV18 and TRBJ1-4; 7 bases are shared with TRBD1. The CDR3 runs to 15 residues. Germline loops: CDR1 KGHSH, CDR2 LQKENI. The CDR3 sequence: CASSLGQDTNEKLFF. The CDR3, as DNA: TGTGCCAGCTCCCTTGGACAGGATACCAATGAGAAACTGTTTTTT. Supplemented by reference TRBV18 and TRBJ1-4, the full variable domain reads NAGVMQNPRHLVRRRGQEARLRCSPMKGHSHVYWYRQLPEEGLKFMVYLQKENIIDESGMPKERFSAEFPKEGPSILRIQQVVRGDSAAYFCASSLGQDTNEKLFFGSGTQLSVL.

This chain links TRBV5-1 with TRBJ2-7, with TRBD2 as a possible D gene (5 bases). The CDR3 loop spans 16 amino acids. CDR1 SGHRS and CDR2 YFSETQ come from the germline V gene. V shed 5 bases and J shed 4 bases, with 22 bases lying between them. CDR3 protein: CASSVNYRVSGYEQYF. Here the CDR3 DNA reads TGCGCCAGCAGTGTTAATTATCGCGTCTCGGGATACGAGCAGTACTTC.

The chain combines TRBV28 with TRBJ1-2; D is uncertain. The CDR3 totals 16 residues. V was clipped by 4 bases and J by 4 bases, with 19 bases between them. The germline gives CDR1 MDHEN, CDR2 SYDVKM. CDR3 in amino acids: CASSSHSGELSYGYTF. For the CDR3, the DNA is TGTGCCAGCAGTTCCCACAGTGGCGAGTTAAGCTATGGCTACACCTTC.

This clone showed up just a few times. This rearrangement joins TRBV4-2 to TRBJ2-4, with TRBD2 matching over 7 bases. Unmatched junction bases numbered 5, after V lost 1 base and J lost 8 bases. Germline V gives CDR1 LGHNA, CDR2 YNFKEQ. This CDR3 has 14 residues. CDR3 in amino acids: CASSQGRGGDIQYF. CDR3 bases: TGTGCCAGCAGCCAAGGGCGCGGGGGTGACATTCAGTACTTC.

The chain employs TRBV7-2 and TRBJ1-4; 8 bases fit TRBD1. This CDR3 contains 14 residues. The germline gives CDR1 SGHTA, CDR2 FQGNSA. V gave up 3 bases and J gave up 8 bases; unmatched junction bases: 5. This CDR3 reads CASSFTGGGEKLFF. CDR3 nucleotide sequence: TGTGCCAGCAGCTTTACAGGGGGAGGGGAAAAACTGTTTTTT.

This chain joins TRBV15 and TRBJ2-1, with 15 bases that match TRBD2. CDR1 is LNHNV and CDR2 is YYDKDF in the germline V gene (reference sequence). V dropped 2 bases and J dropped 7; count of bases not matched to a gene: 9. CDR3 size: 18 residues. CDR3 sequence reads: CATSRWGTSGGSGNEQFF. The CDR3, as DNA: TGTGCCACCAGCAGATGGGGGACTAGCGGGGGGTCGGGGAATGAGCAGTTCTTC. The full variable domain, with the rest looked up from reference TRBV15 and TRBJ2-1, is DAMVIQNPRYQVTQFGKPVTLSCSQTLNHNVMYWYQQKSSQAPKLLFHYYDKDFNNEADTPDNFQSRRPNTSFCFLDIRSPGLGDTAMYLCATSRWGTSGGSGNEQFFGPGTRLTVL.

V and J are TRBV7-2 and TRBJ2-3; D possibly corresponds to TRBD2 (6 bases). CDR1 SGHTA and CDR2 FQGNSA come from the germline V gene. Trimming stripped 4 bases from V and 1 base from J, with 12 bases between. This CDR3 is 15 amino acids long. The CDR3: CASSWRGAGTDTQYF. The CDR3, as DNA: TGTGCCAGCAGCTGGCGGGGTGCTGGCACAGATACGCAGTATTTT.

This rearrangement joins TRBV19 to TRBJ1-2, with TRBD1 matching 9 bases. V was clipped by 5 bases and J by 2 bases; unmatched bases: 6. CDR1 and CDR2 from the germline V gene are LNHDA and SQIVND (reference sequence). This CDR3 comprises 15 residues. DNA of the CDR3: TGTGCCAGTAGTGGCCCGGGACAGGGAAACTATGGCTACACCTTC. Protein sequence: CASSGPGQGNYGYTF.

The chain recombines TRBV5-8 with TRBJ1-1; D perhaps matches TRBD1 (5 bases). The V gene lost 4 bases and the J gene lost 11 bases, with 18 bases spanning the gap. Germline values: CDR1 SGHTS, CDR2 YDEGEE. CDR3 length: 13 residues. CDR3 sequence reads: CASSPRVGRSAFF. CDR3 sequence (DNA): TGTGCCAGCAGCCCCAGGGTGGGAAGGAGTGCTTTCTTT.

The rearrangement uses TRBV5-1 and TRBJ1-6; weak D call: TRBD1 (5 bases). This CDR3 is built from 15 residues. The germline V gene has CDR1 SGHRS and CDR2 YFSETQ. Between the trimmed V and J ends, which lost 4 bases and 5 bases, there was a span of 13 bases. CDR3 in DNA: TGCGCCAGCAGCGATGGGGGGACCCATAATTCACCCCTCCACTTT. It yields the protein CASSDGGTHNSPLHF.

V gene TRBV4-1 combines with J gene TRBJ2-1; TRBD2 matches 8 bases. V was pared by 11 bases and J by 10 bases, with 16 bases of the junction left unmatched. The CDR3 contains 14 residues. The germline V gene encodes CDR1 MGHRA and CDR2 YSYEKL. The CDR3 protein is CASALPGGRGEQFF. CDR3 DNA sequence: TGCGCCTCCGCCCTCCCGGGGGGGCGAGGGGAGCAGTTCTTC.

The rearrangement uses TRBV9 and TRBJ2-3, with D hard to call. Trimming shortened V by 4 bases and J by 0 bases, and 21 bases separated the two germline ends. The length of the CDR3 is 18 residues. Germline lookup yields CDR1 SGDLS and CDR2 YYNGEE. The CDR3 DNA reads as TGTGCCAGCAGCCCCCGCCCGGGTTTTTTGGCTAGCACAGATACGCAGTATTTT. Translation: CASSPRPGFLASTDTQYF. The whole variable domain, remainder taken from reference TRBV9 and TRBJ2-3, is DSGVTQTPKHLITATGQRVTLRCSPRSGDLSVYWYQQSLDQGLQFLIQYYNGEERAKGNILERFSAQQFPDLHSELNLSSLELGDSALYFCASSPRPGFLASTDTQYFGPGTRLTVL.

This sequence joins TRBV10-2 and TRBJ1-5; the match to TRBD1 covers 8 bases. The CDR3 totals 14 residues. The ends lost 6 bases at V and 4 bases at J; junction bases unmatched: 5. Germline V gene lookup returns CDR1 WSHSY and CDR2 SAAADI. Here the CDR3 DNA reads TGCGCCAGCAGCCATGGACAGGGAAATCAGCCCCAGCATTTT. The encoded protein is CASSHGQGNQPQHF.

Of note for this clone: This same CDR3 is encoded by further DNA sequences in the sample. The chain is built from TRBV9 and TRBJ2-1; a weak D match, TRBD2 (6 bases). V lost 0 bases and J 0 bases, leaving 7 bases between the germline ends. CDR1 SGDLS and CDR2 YYNGEE come from the germline V gene. The CDR3 length is 15 residues. The CDR3 DNA reads as TGTGCCAGCAGCGTAGGGGGAGGCTCCTACAATGAGCAGTTCTTC. Its translation: CASSVGGGSYNEQFF.

This chain joins TRBV5-4 and TRBJ2-7, with 7 nucleotides matching TRBD1. V dropped 3 bases and J dropped 2; count of bases not matched to a gene: 5. Germline CDR1 reads SGHNT; CDR2 reads YYREEE (reference sequence). The CDR3 covers 14 residues. CDR3 in amino acids: CASSSPGQPYEQYF. CDR3 coding DNA: TGTGCCAGCAGCTCGCCGGGACAGCCCTACGAGCAGTACTTC. The full variable domain, rest sourced from reference TRBV5-4 and TRBJ2-7, is ETGVTQSPTHLIKTRGQQVTLRCSSQSGHNTVSWYQQALGQGPQFIFQYYREEENGRGNFPPRFSGLQFPNYSSELNVNALELDDSALYLCASSSPGQPYEQYFGPGTRLTVT.

The rearrangement links TRBV10-3 to TRBJ2-3, with TRBD2 identical over 12 bases. The CDR3 loop spans 16 amino acids. The germline V gene encodes CDR1 ENHRY and CDR2 SYGVKD. V gave up 5 bases and J gave up 3 bases; unmatched junction bases: 6. This chain's CDR3 is CAISPLAGGGTDTQYF. In nucleotides, the CDR3 is TGTGCCATCAGTCCACTAGCGGGGGGAGGGACAGATACGCAGTATTTT.

The chain recombines TRBV4-3 with TRBJ1-1, with a possible D match to TRBD1 (5 bases). Trimming cost V 5 bases and J 0 bases, with 7 bases left between them. Looked up from germline, CDR1 is LGHNA and CDR2 is YSLEER. This CDR3 region has 13 residues. The CDR3 region is CASSGALNTEAFF. CDR3 sequence (DNA): TGCGCCAGCAGCGGGGCGTTGAACACTGAAGCTTTCTTT.

This clone was observed a handful of times. This chain uses TRBV7-9 with TRBJ2-7; D remains ambiguous. The length of the CDR3 is 13 residues. Deletions cut 5 bases from V and 5 bases from J, with 13 bases between. Germline V gives CDR1 SEHNR, CDR2 FQNEAQ (reference sequence). CDR3 sequence reads: CASSLPGSDEQYF. The CDR3 region has the DNA TGTGCCAGCAGCCTCCCTGGCAGTGACGAGCAGTACTTC.

The V and J genes are TRBV6-1 and TRBJ1-1; TRBD1 matches at 11 bases. The V segment lost 2 bases and the J segment 5 bases; nucleotides outside the gene matches: 13. The CDR3 contains 18 residues. In germline, CDR1 is MNHNS, CDR2 SASEGT. The CDR3 here is CASSESSGTGGSWTEAFF. The CDR3 coding sequence is TGTGCCAGCAGTGAAAGTTCCGGGACAGGGGGTAGTTGGACTGAAGCTTTCTTT.

This clone occurred once. The chain combines TRBV4-1 with TRBJ2-5; 8 bases line up with TRBD1. Gene TRBJ2-7 matches the end of the DNA better, so the J call may be wrong. From germline, CDR1 is MGHRA and CDR2 YSYEKL. This CDR3 spans 13 amino acids. This chain's CDR3 is CASSHKTGDEQYF. CDR3 sequence (DNA): TGCGCCAGCAGCCATAAGACAGGGGACGAGCAGTACTTC.

The rearrangement joins TRBV5-6 to TRBJ2-2, with 11 bases aligning to TRBD1. The CDR3 is 14 amino acids. J was trimmed by 6 bases and V by 3 bases; bases with no gene match: 1. Germline CDR1 and CDR2: SGHDT and YYEEEE. CDR3 amino acids: CASSWDRGSGELFF. Here the CDR3 DNA reads TGTGCCAGCAGCTGGGACAGGGGGTCCGGGGAGCTGTTTTTT.